This TCR beta chain originates from a study of OX40 agonist ivuxolimab in advanced cancers. Study-wide background: Dose-escalation patients were diagnosed with hepatocellular carcinoma, melanoma, renal cell cancer or head and neck cancer. Study-wide points: Blood T cells, both CD4+ and CD8+, expanded clonally by week 6 at 0.1 to 3.0 mg/kg. With doses of 0.1-3.0 mg/kg, partial responders showed among the lowest clonal expansion. On average, a greater number of expanded clones characterised CD8+ T cells relative to CD4+.

To note about this clone: Its antigen is not known.

Clones were sequenced by immunoSEQ multiplex PCR, and TCRdb holds only the in-frame ones, with some missing. The repertoire holds 67,000 or so clones, with 80% to 90% as singletons. J lost 2 bases, V lost 2 bases, and 4 bases had no gene match. The CDR3 consists of 14 residues. The V gene's germline CDR1 is GTSNPN and CDR2 SVGIG (reference sequence). The source is an adult with an advanced solid tumor such as melanoma, head and neck, liver or kidney cancer. This material consisted of CD4+ or CD8+ T cells sorted from blood, taken in a trial of the OX40 agonist ivuxolimab. The genes are TRBV30 and TRBJ2-3; 7 nucleotides match TRBD2. In DNA, the CDR3 is TGTGCCTGGAGTAGGGCGGGGGTCACAGATACGCAGTATTTT. Its translation: CAWSRAGVTDTQYF.